This T cell receptor (beta chain) came from a study of cytotoxic CD8 clonotypes in ibrutinib-treated CLL. CDR1 and CDR2 (germline): ENHRY, SYGVKD. The CDR3 totals 12 residues. V was cut by 4 bases and J by 9 bases, with 10 bases left in between. Sequencing sought depths of 1 in 200,000 to 1 in 1 million T cells. The table came from immunoSEQ multiplex PCR; TCRdb's copy has only in-frame clones and leaves some out. The sample holds about 310,000 clones, more than 65% seen once. This sequence joins TRBV10-3 and TRBJ1-5; TRBD1 might be the D (5 bases). The TCR sequence derives from a human donor with chronic lymphocytic leukemia. The sequenced sample was PBMCs, obtained before ibrutinib treatment. The chain's CDR3 is CAISGDGLPQHF. The CDR3 DNA sequence: TGTGCCATCAGTGGGGACGGCTTGCCCCAGCATTTT.